These 2 T cell receptor beta chains originate from one sample sequenced in a study of shared clonotypes between healthy human individuals. This table comes from immunoSEQ multiplex PCR, and its TCRdb copy is limited to in-frame clones, with some not included. The data show approximately 2.1 million clones, approximately 95% seen once. Input material: naive CD4+ T cells from PBMCs. Subset: CD45RA+ positively selected. These receptors originate from a man between 18 and 29 years old in good health. Some clones in this sample may be carry-over from other donors' samples.

About this clone: The same CDR3 arises from other DNA sequences in this sample as well. The chain has TRBV9 and TRBJ1-2; a weak D match, TRBD1 (5 bases). Trimming left V 0 bases short and J 4 bases short, with 7 bases between. Germline V CDR1 and CDR2: SGDLS, YYNGEE. The CDR3 length is 13 residues. The CDR3 is CASSVGGSYGYTF. CDR3 nucleotides: TGTGCCAGCAGCGTAGGGGGCTCCTATGGCTACACCTTC. Full variable domain (remainder filled in from reference TRBV9 and TRBJ1-2): DSGVTQTPKHLITATGQRVTLRCSPRSGDLSVYWYQQSLDQGLQFLIQYYNGEERAKGNILERFSAQQFPDLHSELNLSSLELGDSALYFCASSVGGSYGYTFGSGTRLTVV.

Worth noting for this clone: In the same sample, other DNA sequences code for this CDR3. The chain recombines TRBV30 with TRBJ2-1, with D possibly being TRBD1 (6 bases). The CDR3 runs 14 residues. Trimming took 0 bases from V and 1 from J, leaving 7 bases between them. CDR1 and CDR2 from the germline V gene are GTSNPN and SVGIG (reference sequence). The CDR3 DNA reads TGTGCCTGGAGTGTACAGGGTTCCTACAATGAGCAGTTCTTC. Its translation is CAWSVQGSYNEQFF.